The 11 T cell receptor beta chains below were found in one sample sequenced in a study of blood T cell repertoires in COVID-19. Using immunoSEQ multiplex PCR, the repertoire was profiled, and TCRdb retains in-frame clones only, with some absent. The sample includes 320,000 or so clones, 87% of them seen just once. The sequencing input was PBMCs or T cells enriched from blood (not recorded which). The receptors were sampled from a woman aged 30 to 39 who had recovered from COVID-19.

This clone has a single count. This CDR3 is CASIMSLGQAGGSTEAFF. The CDR3 coding sequence is TGTGCCAGCATAATGTCGCTGGGTCAGGCAGGGGGCAGTACTGAAGCTTTCTTT. V usage is TRBV2 and J usage is TRBJ1-1; 8 bases are a match to TRBD1. The V gene end was trimmed by 7 bases and the J gene end by 5 bases; junction bases not matched to a gene: 21. The CDR3 length is 18 residues. Germline V lookup: CDR1 SNHLY, CDR2 FYNNEI. The complete variable domain, with remaining parts taken from reference TRBV2 and TRBJ1-1, reads EPEVTQTPSHQVTQMGQEVILRCVPISNHLYFYWYRQILGQKVEFLVSFYNNEISEKSEIFDDQFSVERPDGSNFTLKIRSTKLEDSAMYFCASIMSLGQAGGSTEAFFGQGTRLTVV.

CDR3 amino acids: CASRGTGQTEAFF. DNA of the CDR3: TGTGCCAGCAGGGGGACAGGCCAGACTGAAGCTTTCTTT. The J gene is TRBJ1-1, the V gene TRBV6-5; 8 nucleotides agree with TRBD1. Germline V lookup: CDR1 MNHEY, CDR2 SVGAGI. V lost 6 bases and J lost 5; bases outside the gene matches: 5. The CDR3 has 13 amino acids.

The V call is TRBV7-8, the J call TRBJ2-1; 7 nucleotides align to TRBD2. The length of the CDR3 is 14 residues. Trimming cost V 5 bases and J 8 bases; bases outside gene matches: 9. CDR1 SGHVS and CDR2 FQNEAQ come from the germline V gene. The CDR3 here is CASSPVGRGDEQFF. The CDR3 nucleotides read TGTGCCAGCAGCCCAGTGGGCCGGGGGGATGAGCAGTTCTTC.

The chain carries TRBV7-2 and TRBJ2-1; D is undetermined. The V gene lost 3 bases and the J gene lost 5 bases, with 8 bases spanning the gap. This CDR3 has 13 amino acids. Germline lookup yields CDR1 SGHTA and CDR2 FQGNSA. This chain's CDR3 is CASSFPVHNEQFF. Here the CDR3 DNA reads TGTGCCAGCAGCTTCCCTGTTCACAATGAGCAGTTCTTC.

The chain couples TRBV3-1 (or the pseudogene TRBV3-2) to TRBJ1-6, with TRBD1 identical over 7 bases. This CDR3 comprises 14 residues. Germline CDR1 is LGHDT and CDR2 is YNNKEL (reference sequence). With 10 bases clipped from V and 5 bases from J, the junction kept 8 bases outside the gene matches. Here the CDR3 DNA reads TGTGCCACCCGGGACAGACCAAATAATTCACCCCTCCACTTT. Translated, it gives CATRDRPNNSPLHF.

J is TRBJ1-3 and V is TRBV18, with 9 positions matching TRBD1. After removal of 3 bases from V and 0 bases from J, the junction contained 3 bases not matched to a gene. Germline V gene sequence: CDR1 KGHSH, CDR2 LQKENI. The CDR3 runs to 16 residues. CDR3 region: CASSPLDRGSGNTIYF. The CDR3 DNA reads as TGTGCCAGCTCACCCTTGGACAGGGGCTCTGGAAACACCATATATTTT.

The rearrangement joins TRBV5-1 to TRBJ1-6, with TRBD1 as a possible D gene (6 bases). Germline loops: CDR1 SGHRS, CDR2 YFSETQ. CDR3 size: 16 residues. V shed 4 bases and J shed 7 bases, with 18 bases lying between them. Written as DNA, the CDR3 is TGCGCCAGCAGCCCCAACCCAACAGGGACCAATTCACCCCTCCACTTT. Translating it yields CASSPNPTGTNSPLHF.

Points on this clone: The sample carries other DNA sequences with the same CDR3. Here the CDR3 reads CASSLSRGTDTQYF. CDR3 sequence (DNA): TGTGCCAGCAGTTTATCGCGGGGCACAGATACGCAGTATTTT. This rearrangement joins TRBV27 to TRBJ2-3; a possible D gene is TRBD2 (5 bases). This CDR3 has 14 residues. Germline lookup yields CDR1 MNHEY and CDR2 SMNVEV (reference sequence). The V end was cut by 0 bases, the J end by 1 base, with 5 bases between.

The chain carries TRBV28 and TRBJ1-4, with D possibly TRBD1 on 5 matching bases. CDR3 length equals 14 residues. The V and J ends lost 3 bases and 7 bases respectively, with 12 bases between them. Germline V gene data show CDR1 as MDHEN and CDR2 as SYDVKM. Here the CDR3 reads CASSFSRVSEKLFF. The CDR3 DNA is TGTGCCAGCAGTTTCTCCAGGGTTAGTGAAAAACTGTTTTTT.

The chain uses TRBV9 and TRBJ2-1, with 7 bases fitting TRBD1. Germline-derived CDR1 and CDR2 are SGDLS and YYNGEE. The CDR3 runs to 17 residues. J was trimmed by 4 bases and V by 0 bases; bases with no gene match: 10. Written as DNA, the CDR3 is TGTGCCAGCAGCGTAGAAGTAAGGGGGCCCGATTACAATGAGCAGTTCTTC. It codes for CASSVEVRGPDYNEQFF.

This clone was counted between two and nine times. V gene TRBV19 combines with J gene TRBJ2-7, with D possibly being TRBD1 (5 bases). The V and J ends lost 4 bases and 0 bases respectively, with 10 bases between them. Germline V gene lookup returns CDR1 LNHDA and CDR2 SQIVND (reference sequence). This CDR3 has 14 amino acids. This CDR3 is CASSKVQGSYEQYF. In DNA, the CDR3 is TGTGCCAGTAGTAAGGTTCAGGGCTCCTACGAGCAGTACTTC.